This is a list of T cell receptor beta chains from one sample in a study of beta chain features in type 1 diabetes. The table came from immunoSEQ multiplex PCR; TCRdb's copy has only in-frame clones and leaves some out. The table records around 350,000 clones, roughly 12% of them present only once. The sequencing input was naive CD4+ T cells from blood. These receptor sequences come from a man aged 18 to 30 in good health. The CDR3 runs from the conserved cysteine through the conserved F or W. D genes are given only for firm matches. Not all rows give a size; the values are once, few, many and, for expanded clones, a class.

CDR3: CASSSSGTVTDTQYF
DNA: TGTGCCAGCAGTTCCTCGGGGACTGTCACAGATACGCAGTATTTT
size: few
D: -
V: TRBV28
J: TRBJ2-3

CDR3: CASSQPPTGRKFF
DNA: TGTGCCAGCAGCCAACCGCCGACAGGCCGTAAGTTCTTC
size: few
D: -
V: TRBV7-3
J: TRBJ2-1

CDR3: CAISRQESTGELFF
DNA: TGTGCCATCAGTCGACAGGAGAGCACCGGGGAGCTGTTTTTT
size: few
D: -
V: TRBV10-3
J: TRBJ2-2

CDR3: CASSLGRGFLF
DNA: TGTGCCAGCAGTTTGGGCAGGGGGTTTCTCTTC
size: few
D: TRBD1
V: TRBV28
J: TRBJ2-7

CDR3: CASSQEGANTGELFF
DNA: TGCGCCAGCAGCCAAGAAGGGGCCAACACCGGGGAGCTGTTTTTT
size: few
D: -
V: TRBV4-1
J: TRBJ2-2

CDR3: CASSLGSGGTGYEQYF
DNA: TGTGCCAGCAGCTTAGGGTCAGGCGGGACAGGTTACGAGCAGTACTTC
size: -
D: TRBD1
V: TRBV7-2
J: TRBJ2-7

CDR3: CSLAASGAYNEQFF
DNA: TGCAGCCTTGCAGCTAGCGGGGCGTACAATGAGCAGTTCTTC
size: few
D: TRBD2
V: TRBV29-1
J: TRBJ2-1

CDR3: CASSIGGRTDYEQYF
DNA: TGTGCCAGTAGTATAGGAGGGAGGACCGACTACGAGCAGTACTTC
size: -
D: -
V: TRBV19
J: TRBJ2-7

CDR3: CAISPGVAGYNEQFF
DNA: TGTGCCATCAGTCCAGGAGTAGCGGGATACAATGAGCAGTTCTTC
size: -
D: TRBD2
V: TRBV10-3
J: TRBJ2-1

CDR3: CASSVGTGGNTGELFF
DNA: TGTGCCAGCAGCGTAGGGACGGGAGGAAACACCGGGGAGCTGTTTTTT
size: -
D: TRBD2
V: TRBV9
J: TRBJ2-2

CDR3: CASSLTPVSAEAFF
DNA: TGTGCCAGCAGCTTAACCCCCGTATCGGCTGAAGCTTTCTTT
size: few
D: -
V: TRBV11-2
J: TRBJ1-1

CDR3: CATSRGTGGEDGYTF
DNA: TGTGCCACCAGCAGAGGAACAGGGGGCGAGGATGGCTACACCTTC
size: -
D: TRBD1
V: TRBV15
J: TRBJ1-2

CDR3: CAWSPDRDSNQPQHF
DNA: TGTGCCTGGAGTCCGGACAGGGATAGCAATCAGCCCCAGCATTTT
size: -
D: TRBD1
V: TRBV30
J: TRBJ1-5

CDR3: CAWGTGTGGYEQYF
DNA: TGTGCCTGGGGAACCGGGACAGGGGGGTACGAGCAGTACTTC
size: -
D: TRBD1
V: TRBV30
J: TRBJ2-7

CDR3: CASSLARGLSTEAFF
DNA: TGCGCCAGCAGCTTGGCTCGGGGTCTGAGCACTGAAGCTTTCTTT
size: few
D: -
V: TRBV5-1
J: TRBJ1-1

CDR3: CASSLGQGFRTNEKLFF
DNA: TGTGCCAGCAGCTTGGGACAGGGATTTCGTACTAATGAAAAACTGTTTTTT
size: -
D: TRBD1
V: TRBV7-6
J: TRBJ1-4

CDR3: CASSQDREVSGYGDEQFF
DNA: TGTGCCAGCAGCCAAGATAGGGAGGTTTCGGGGTACGGGGATGAGCAGTTCTTC
size: -
D: -
V: TRBV4-2
J: TRBJ2-1

CDR3: CASSFNRLPNEKLFF
DNA: TGTGCCAGCAGCTTTAACAGATTGCCTAATGAAAAACTGTTTTTT
size: few
D: -
V: TRBV7-8
J: TRBJ1-4

CDR3: CASSFTQGMTGELFF
DNA: TGTGCCAGCAGCTTCACCCAGGGAATGACCGGGGAGCTGTTTTTT
size: few
D: -
V: TRBV7-3
J: TRBJ2-2

CDR3: CASTQQGLGYTF
DNA: TGTGCCAGCACACAACAGGGTCTTGGCTACACCTTC
size: -
D: -
V: TRBV6-5
J: TRBJ1-2

CDR3: CASSSRTSGRARVHNEQFF
DNA: TGTGCCAGCAGCTCTCGGACTAGCGGGAGGGCCAGGGTTCACAATGAGCAGTTCTTC
size: -
D: TRBD2
V: TRBV7-9
J: TRBJ2-1

CDR3: CASSSHRGKGANVLTF
DNA: TGTGCCAGCAGCAGTCACAGGGGAAAGGGGGCCAACGTCCTGACTTTC
size: few
D: -
V: TRBV21-1
J: TRBJ2-6